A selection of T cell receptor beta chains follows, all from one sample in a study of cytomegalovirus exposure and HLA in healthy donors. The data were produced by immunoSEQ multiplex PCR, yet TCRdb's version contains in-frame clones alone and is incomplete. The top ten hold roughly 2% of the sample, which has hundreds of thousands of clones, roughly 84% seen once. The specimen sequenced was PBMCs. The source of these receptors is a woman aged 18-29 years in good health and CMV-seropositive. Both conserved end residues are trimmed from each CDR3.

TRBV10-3 AIKRAGEETQY
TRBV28 ASSPLYGYT
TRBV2 ATEFLQDYT
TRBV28 ASSLPGQGRAVRQPQH
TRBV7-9 ASSLAGQGAKNIQY
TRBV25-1 ASSERLAGRPSYNEQF
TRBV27 ASSLSTRNTGELF
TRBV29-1 SVEAFTGYSYEQY
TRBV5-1 ASSPGRGWGEDYNEQF
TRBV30 AWRGTGGGGEGYT
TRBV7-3 ASSLRPLENNEQF
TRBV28 ASSFTVNTEAF
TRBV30 AWSVLSLWETQY
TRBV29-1 SVDEGNTGELF
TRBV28 ASTVRENYGNQPQH
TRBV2 ASNPWEGSDEKLF
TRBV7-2 ATLGRSGSYNEQF
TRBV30 AWSVGASYNEQF
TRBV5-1 ASSLMAGYQETQY
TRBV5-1 ASSDPEDLPEEQY
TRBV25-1 ASSGTGGAGETQY
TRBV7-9 ASSFLTGGSYEQY
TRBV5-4 ASSLASGGFPYEQY
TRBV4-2 ASSQDARGGSGNTIY
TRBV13 ASRTGYSGNTIY
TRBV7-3 ASSPGTGLGGYT
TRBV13 ASSPTGAYEQY
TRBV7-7 ASSLQGSSYNEQF
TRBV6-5 ASSYSASLVDEQF
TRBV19 ASSISPGSYNEQF
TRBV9 ASSVLAGGPGETQY
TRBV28 ASSEWRISTQY
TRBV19 ASSISSNTEAF
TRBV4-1 ASSRDLDREYSYNEQF
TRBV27 ASRIMTGTGSEAF
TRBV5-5 ASSLEYTGMDEQY
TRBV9 ASSVDPGISGNTIY
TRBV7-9 ASRRTGTEIYGYT
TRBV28 ASSLWLAGGPTDTQY
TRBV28 ASSPGPNQPQH
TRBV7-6 ASSLVVGGEGRSYNEQF
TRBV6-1 ASSDGRGTWTEAF
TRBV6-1 ASIRLAASNEQF
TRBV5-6 ASSFSTGDYEQY
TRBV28 ASSWGTNEQY
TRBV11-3 ASSFGSDRALNNEQF
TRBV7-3 ASSPGYTGELF
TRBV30 AWAPDSGPQETQY
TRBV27 AIRGGNSYEQY
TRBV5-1 ASSLGDGSNHEQY
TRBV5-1 ASSLFGASGITDTQY
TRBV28 ASSFSTGETQY
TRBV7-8 ASSLARGLFSYGYT
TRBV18 ASTQGGGNYGYT
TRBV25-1 ASSPTGQGNTEAF
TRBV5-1 ASRGLAGEGETQY
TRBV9 ASSAVGVNTEAF